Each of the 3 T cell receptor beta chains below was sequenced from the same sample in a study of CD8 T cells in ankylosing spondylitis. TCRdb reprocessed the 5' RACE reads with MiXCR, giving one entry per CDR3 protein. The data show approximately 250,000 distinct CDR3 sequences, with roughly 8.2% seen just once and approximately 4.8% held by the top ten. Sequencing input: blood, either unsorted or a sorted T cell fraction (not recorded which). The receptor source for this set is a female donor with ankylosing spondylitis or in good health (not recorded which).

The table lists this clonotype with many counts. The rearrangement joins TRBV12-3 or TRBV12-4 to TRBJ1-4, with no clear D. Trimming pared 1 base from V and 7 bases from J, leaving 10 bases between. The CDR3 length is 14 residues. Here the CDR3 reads CASSLGRVSEKLFF. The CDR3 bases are TGTGCCAGCAGTTTAGGGCGAGTTAGTGAAAAACTGTTTTTT.

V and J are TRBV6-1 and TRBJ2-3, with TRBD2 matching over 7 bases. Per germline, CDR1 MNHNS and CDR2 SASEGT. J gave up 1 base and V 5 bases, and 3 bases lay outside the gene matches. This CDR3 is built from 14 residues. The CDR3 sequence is CASSRGRGTDTQYF. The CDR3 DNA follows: TGTGCCAGCAGTCGCGGGAGAGGCACAGATACGCAGTATTTT.

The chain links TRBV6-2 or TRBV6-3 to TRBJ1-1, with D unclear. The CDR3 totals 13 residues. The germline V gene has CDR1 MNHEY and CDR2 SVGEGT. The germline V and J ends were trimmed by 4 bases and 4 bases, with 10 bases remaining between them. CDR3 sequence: CASSWGGRTEAFF. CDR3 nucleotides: TGTGCCAGCAGTTGGGGAGGGCGCACTGAAGCTTTCTTT.